This entry features one TCR beta chain sequence. The CDR3 has 15 amino acids. Germline lookup yields CDR1 MNHEY and CDR2 SVGAGI. The ends lost 8 bases at V and 7 bases at J; junction bases unmatched: 8. This sample is drawn from a study of blood T cell repertoires in COVID-19. Data came from immunoSEQ multiplex PCR; TCRdb stores just in-frame clones and leaves some out. The sample includes 88,000 or so clones, roughly 80% seen only once; the top ten take approximately 10%. The sequenced sample consisted of peripheral blood. The source is a human donor in a cohort sampled during active COVID-19. The chain couples TRBV6-5 to TRBJ1-6, with 10 bases lining up with TRBD1. CDR3 DNA: TGTGCCAGCGTATCCGGGACAGGGGCCAATTCACCCCTCCACTTT. Its translation is CASVSGTGANSPLHF.